Described below is a single T cell receptor beta chain sequence and its context. The target antigen is unknown. The data derive from a study of vaccination effects on CD4 cells after COVID-19. Study-level information: Sampling of a couple of convalescent patients took place 16 days and one week prior to vaccination.

Clones were sequenced by immunoSEQ multiplex PCR, and TCRdb holds only the in-frame ones, with some missing. The repertoire consists of 40,000 to 60,000 clones, with roughly 72% occurring once and the leading ten covering more than 6.5%. An approximately ten-day culture period preceded the isolation of CD4+ T cells. CDR1 is SGHNT, CDR2 YYREEE, per germline (reference sequence). The CDR3 runs 13 residues. The V end lost 0 bases, the J end lost 4 bases, and 7 bases lay between the germline ends. The genes are TRBV5-4 and TRBJ2-5; D gene ambiguous. Sample: CD4+ T cells from PBMCs cultured without peptide, taken before COVID-19 vaccination. This sequence was found in a human donor who had a prior SARS-CoV-2 infection. CDR3 region: CASSLDRRETQYF. The CDR3 region has the DNA TGTGCCAGCAGCTTGGACAGACGAGAGACCCAGTACTTC.